This TCR beta chain was retrieved from a study of response to subunit inactivated influenza vaccine. One entry per CDR3 protein results from TCRdb running MiXCR on the RT-PCR reads. In the table there are around 530,000 distinct CDR3 sequences, approximately 10% of which are singletons. The CDR3 is made up of 13 amino acids. Germline-derived CDR1 and CDR2 are SQVTM and ANQGSEA. Trimming removed 5 bases at V and 4 bases at J, with 13 bases between. The sample was PBMCs from blood, taken on the day of vaccination. The sequence came from a man in his fifties who received an inactivated influenza vaccine. The rearrangement uses TRBV29-1 and TRBJ2-3; D uncertain. The CDR3 is CSVPGPSSDTQYF. CDR3 coding DNA: TGCAGCGTTCCGGGTCCCTCTTCAGATACGCAGTATTTT.